The 11 T cell receptor beta chains given below trace back to one sample, sequenced in a study of blood T cells in healthy people across ages. Primers used in a second PCR of roughly 7 to 12 cycles were a sample-barcoded 5' primer and a J-beta primer mix. TCRdb redid the calling of the 5' RACE reads with MiXCR, one entry per CDR3 protein. In the table there are some 1.5 million distinct CDR3 sequences, 40% to 45% of which are singletons. Sequencing used blood. The source is a young woman in good health.

V is TRBV27 and J is TRBJ2-1; D unclear. The J call may be faulty, since TRBJ2-7 better matches the DNA end. CDR1 and CDR2 (germline): MNHEY, SMNVEV (reference sequence). The CDR3 sequence is 15 residues long. CDR3 sequence reads: CASSPSTVPYNEQYF. CDR3 nucleotides: TGTGCCAGCAGTCCTTCGACTGTTCCCTACAATGAGCAGTACTTC.

The rearrangement joins TRBV5-5 to TRBJ2-3; no definite D call. V lost 7 bases and J 6 bases, leaving 9 bases between the germline ends. Germline V CDR1 and CDR2: SGHKS, YYEKEE (reference sequence). The CDR3 is 11 residues long. The CDR3 sequence is CASAQADTQYF. CDR3 DNA sequence: TGTGCCAGCGCCCAAGCGGATACGCAGTATTTT.

This clonotype has only a few counts. The gene calls are TRBV5-1 and TRBJ2-7; TRBD1 aligns across 8 bases. Germline V gene lookup returns CDR1 SGHRS and CDR2 YFSETQ. The CDR3 runs 13 residues. V shed 4 bases, J shed 5 bases, and the junction held 5 bases outside the gene matches. The CDR3 DNA sequence: TGCGCCAGCAGCCCGGACAGGGCCCACGAGCAGTACTTC. Protein: CASSPDRAHEQYF.

The V call is TRBV13, the J call TRBJ2-1; the D gene is possibly TRBD2 (7 bases). The end of the DNA aligns better with TRBJ2-7, so the J call may be wrong. Germline loops: CDR1 PRHDT, CDR2 FYEKMQ (reference sequence). This CDR3 spans 16 amino acids. CDR3 residues: CASSLEGEGGYNEQYF. DNA for the CDR3: TGTGCCAGCAGCTTAGAGGGGGAGGGCGGTTACAATGAGCAGTACTTC.

In the case of this clonotype: This sequence may be a read error, since a much larger clone differs from it by one base. The J gene is TRBJ2-5, the V gene TRBV27, with D hard to call. Looked up from germline, CDR1 is MNHEY and CDR2 is SMNVEV (reference sequence). The CDR3 covers 12 residues. The germline V and J ends were trimmed by 6 bases and 11 bases, with 16 bases remaining between them. CDR3 nucleotides: TGTGCCAGCAGAAGACGGAACAATGAGCAGTACTTC. Its translation is CASRRRNNEQYF.

To note about this clonotype: Compared with germline, one end of the junction differs, possibly owing to a read error. The CDR3: CAGSYLQGQQGYTF. The CDR3 bases are TGTGCCGGCAGTTACCTACAGGGGCAACAGGGCTACACCTTC. The chain recombines TRBV6-5 with TRBJ1-2, with 7 bases aligning to TRBD1. Germline CDR1 is MNHEY and CDR2 is SVGAGI. The CDR3 totals 14 residues.

Here the CDR3 DNA reads TGTGCCAGCAGCTCCGCCGGAACTACGAGCACGCAGTATTTT. Its protein product is CASSSAGTTSTQYF. The rearrangement joins TRBV7-2 to TRBJ2-3; D is undetermined. This CDR3 has 14 amino acids. V was shortened by 4 bases and J by 9 bases, with 17 bases between the two germline ends. Germline V CDR1 and CDR2: SGHTA, FQGNSA.

A word on this clonotype: The junction differs from germline at one of its ends, possibly a read error. The chain couples TRBV5-1 to TRBJ2-7, with 11 nucleotides matching TRBD2. The CDR3 runs 15 residues. CDR1 and CDR2 from the germline V gene are SGHRS and YFSETQ. The DNA for the CDR3 is TGCGCCCGCAGCCCTAGCGGGGGGAGCTCCTACGAGCAGTACTTC. Amino acids: CARSPSGGSSYEQYF. The variable domain in full, completed from reference TRBV5-1 and TRBJ2-7, reads KAGVTQTPRYLIKTRGQQVTLSCSPISGHRSVSWYQQTPGQGLQFLFEYFSETQRNKGNFPGRFSGRQFSNSRSEMNVSTLELGDSALYLCARSPSGGSSYEQYFGPGTRLTVT.

The rearrangement links TRBV7-9 to TRBJ2-6; a weak D match, TRBD1 (6 bases). V lost 4 bases and J lost 1, with 8 bases in between. CDR1 and CDR2 (germline): SEHNR, FQNEAQ (reference sequence). The CDR3 has 15 amino acids. Here the CDR3 reads CASSSDRSGANVLTF. The CDR3 DNA sequence: TGTGCCAGCAGCTCCGACAGGTCTGGGGCCAACGTCCTGACTTTC.

This clonotype was picked up a small number of times. The CDR3: CSVEVGQIAFSSYNEQFF. CDR3 bases: TGCAGCGTTGAGGTGGGACAGATAGCGTTCAGCTCCTACAATGAGCAGTTCTTC. The chain employs TRBV29-1 and TRBJ2-1; TRBD1 aligns across 7 bases. This CDR3 has 18 residues. Germline V gene sequence: CDR1 SQVTM, CDR2 ANQGSEA. V lost 3 bases to trimming and J lost 0 bases; unmatched junction nucleotides: 14.

V usage is TRBV5-6 and J usage is TRBJ1-1; D not certain. Trimming removed 6 bases at V and 4 bases at J, with 13 bases between. The CDR3 extends over 13 amino acids. Germline V lookup: CDR1 SGHDT, CDR2 YYEEEE. In DNA, the CDR3 is TGTGCCAGCACCTCTTTGGCGGTCACTGAAGCTTTCTTT. Its translation: CASTSLAVTEAFF.